The 12 T cell receptor beta chains in this list originate from one sample, sequenced in a study of shared clonotypes between healthy human individuals. Terminally differentiated effector memory CD45RA+ cells were excluded by CCR7 positive selection of CD45RO-negative cells. Profiling relied on immunoSEQ multiplex PCR, and the TCRdb table lists in-frame clones only, not all of them. The sample has roughly 810,000 clones; approximately 97% are singletons. The sample consisted of naive CD8+ T cells sorted from blood. Every receptor here comes from a man aged 25-40 years in good health.

The rearrangement joins TRBV7-8 to TRBJ2-2, with a weak D call TRBD1 (5 bases). The CDR3 spans 15 residues. V lost 1 base and J 3 bases, leaving 9 bases between the germline ends. Germline V CDR1 and CDR2: SGHVS, FQNEAQ. CDR3 amino acids: CASSLVQGDTGELFF. As DNA, the CDR3 is TGTGCCAGCAGCTTAGTCCAAGGGGACACCGGGGAGCTGTTTTTT. Based on the CDR3 plus reference TRBV7-8 and TRBJ2-2, the full variable domain is GAGVSQSPRYKVAKRGQDVALRCDPISGHVSLFWYQQALGQGPEFLTYFQNEAQLDKSGLPSDRFFAERPEGSVSTLKIQRTQQEDSAVYLCASSLVQGDTGELFFGEGSRLTVL.

V gene TRBV5-8 combines with J gene TRBJ2-1, with D unclear. This CDR3 is built from 15 residues. CDR1 and CDR2 from the germline V gene are SGHTS and YDEGEE. V was pared by 3 bases and J by 8 bases, with 18 bases between. The CDR3 DNA sequence: TGTGCCAGCAGCTACCCCGGGTCCCCGGGCGATGAGCAGTTCTTC. Its protein product is CASSYPGSPGDEQFF.

J is TRBJ2-5 and V is TRBV4-1; perhaps TRBD2 as D (5 bases). The V gene lost 2 bases and the J gene lost 4 bases, with 14 bases spanning the gap. The CDR3 extends over 15 amino acids. Germline values: CDR1 MGHRA, CDR2 YSYEKL. CDR3 DNA: TGCGCCAGCAGCCAACCGGGAATGTCAGGAGAGACCCAGTACTTC. It is translated as CASSQPGMSGETQYF.

The chain employs TRBV15 and TRBJ2-3; D remains unclear. CDR3 size: 14 residues. Looked up from germline, CDR1 is LNHNV and CDR2 is YYDKDF (reference sequence). V lost 2 bases, J lost 1 base, and 7 bases lay in between. The CDR3 DNA reads as TGTGCCACCAGCAGAATTTACGGCACAGATACGCAGTATTTT. This codes for CATSRIYGTDTQYF.

About this clone: This sample also contains other DNA sequences that code for the same CDR3. V and J are TRBV27 and TRBJ1-1, with TRBD1 matching over 7 bases. Germline CDR1 is MNHEY and CDR2 is SMNVEV (reference sequence). J was trimmed by 0 bases and V by 6 bases; bases with no gene match: 4. The CDR3 runs 14 residues. CDR3 region: CASSRQGLNTEAFF. For the CDR3, the DNA is TGTGCCAGCAGCAGACAGGGTCTGAACACTGAAGCTTTCTTT.

The chain combines TRBV27 with TRBJ2-3; 9 bases align to TRBD2. V was clipped by 5 bases and J by 0 bases; unmatched bases: 6. Germline CDR1 and CDR2: MNHEY and SMNVEV (reference sequence). This CDR3 spans 16 amino acids. In DNA form, the CDR3 reads TGTGCCAGCAGTCTCATAGCGGGAGATAGCACAGATACGCAGTATTTT. This gives the protein CASSLIAGDSTDTQYF.

The chain combines TRBV7-6 with TRBJ2-2, with D hard to call. There are 16 residues in the CDR3. The germline V gene encodes CDR1 SGHVS and CDR2 FNYEAQ. The V end lost 0 bases, the J end lost 0 bases, and 8 bases lay between the germline ends. The CDR3 sequence is CASSLALASNTGELFF. The CDR3 DNA sequence: TGTGCCAGCAGCTTAGCGTTAGCTTCGAACACCGGGGAGCTGTTTTTT.

About this clone: In the same sample, other DNA sequences code for this CDR3. The rearrangement joins TRBV9 to TRBJ2-1; D gene unclear. Trimming cost V 4 bases and J 5 bases, with 4 bases left between them. Germline V gene data show CDR1 as SGDLS and CDR2 as YYNGEE. This CDR3 is built from 11 residues. CDR3 nucleotides: TGTGCCAGCAGCCAAAACAATGAGCAGTTCTTC. Translating gives CASSQNNEQFF.

Concerning this clone itself: Other DNA sequences in the sample encode the same CDR3. J is TRBJ1-5 and V is TRBV19, with D unresolved. V shed 1 base and J shed 7 bases, with 8 bases lying between them. The germline CDR1 and CDR2 sequences are LNHDA and SQIVND (reference sequence). The CDR3 runs to 13 residues. CDR3 residues: CASSIVLGQPQHF. CDR3 DNA: TGTGCCAGTAGTATAGTCCTGGGGCAGCCCCAGCATTTT.

V usage is TRBV13 and J usage is TRBJ2-1, with a possible D match to TRBD1 (6 bases). Trimming removed 1 base at V and 4 bases at J, with 14 bases between. Germline loops: CDR1 PRHDT, CDR2 FYEKMQ (reference sequence). The CDR3 extends over 16 amino acids. The CDR3 spells CASSLADRLLYNEQFF. CDR3 in DNA: TGTGCCAGCAGCTTAGCCGACAGGCTGCTTTACAATGAGCAGTTCTTC.

The chain couples TRBV10-2 to TRBJ2-5; 7 bases are a match to TRBD1. Trimming removed 6 bases from V and 11 bases from J; junction bases left unmatched: 21. CDR3 length equals 16 residues. CDR1 is WSHSY, CDR2 SAAADI, per germline. CDR3 bases: TGCGCCAGCAGCGACGCCGAGGGCAGGGGGTACGGTCGGCAGTACTTC. This gives the protein CASSDAEGRGYGRQYF.

This clone was found once. The chain carries TRBV28 and TRBJ2-7; D unclear. This CDR3 has 12 amino acids. CDR1 MDHEN and CDR2 SYDVKM come from the germline V gene. The germline V and J ends were trimmed by 4 bases and 4 bases, with 8 bases remaining between them. The CDR3 loop reads CASSSGWYEQYF. The CDR3 bases are TGTGCCAGCAGTTCCGGTTGGTACGAGCAGTACTTC.